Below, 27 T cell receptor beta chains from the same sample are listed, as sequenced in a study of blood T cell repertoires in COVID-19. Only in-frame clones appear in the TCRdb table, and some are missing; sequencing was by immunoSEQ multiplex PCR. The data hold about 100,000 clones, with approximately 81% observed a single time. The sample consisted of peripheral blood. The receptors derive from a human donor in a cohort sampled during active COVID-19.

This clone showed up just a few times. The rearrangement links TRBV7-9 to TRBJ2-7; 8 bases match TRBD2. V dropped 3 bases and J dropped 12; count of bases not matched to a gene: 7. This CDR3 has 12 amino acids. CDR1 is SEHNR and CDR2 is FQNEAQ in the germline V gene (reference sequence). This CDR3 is CASSFPGGEGYF. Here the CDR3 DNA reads TGTGCCAGCAGCTTCCCGGGAGGGGAAGGGTACTTC.

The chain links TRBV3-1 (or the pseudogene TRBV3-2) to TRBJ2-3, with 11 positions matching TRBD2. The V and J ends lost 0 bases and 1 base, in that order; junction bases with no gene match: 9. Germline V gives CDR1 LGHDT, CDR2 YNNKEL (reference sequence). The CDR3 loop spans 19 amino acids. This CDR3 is CASSQDVTSGGRGTDTQYF. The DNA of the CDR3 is TGTGCCAGCAGCCAAGATGTAACTAGCGGGGGAAGGGGCACAGATACGCAGTATTTT.

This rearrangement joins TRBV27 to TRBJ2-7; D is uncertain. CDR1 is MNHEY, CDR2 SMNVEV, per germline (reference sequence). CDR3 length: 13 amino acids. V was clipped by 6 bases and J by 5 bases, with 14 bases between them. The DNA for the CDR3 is TGTGCCAGCAGCGCAAAGTCGAGAGACGAGCAGTACTTC. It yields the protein CASSAKSRDEQYF.

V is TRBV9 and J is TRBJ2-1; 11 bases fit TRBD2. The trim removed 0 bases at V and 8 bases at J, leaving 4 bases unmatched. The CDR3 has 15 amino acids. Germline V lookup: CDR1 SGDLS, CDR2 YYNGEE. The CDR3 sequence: CASSVVASGGYEQFF. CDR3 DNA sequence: TGTGCCAGCAGCGTAGTGGCTAGCGGGGGGTATGAGCAGTTCTTC.

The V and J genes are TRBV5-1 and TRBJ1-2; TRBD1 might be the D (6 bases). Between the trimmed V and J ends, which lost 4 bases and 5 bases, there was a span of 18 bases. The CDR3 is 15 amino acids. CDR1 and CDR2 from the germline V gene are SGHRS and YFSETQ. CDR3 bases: TGCGCCAGCAGCGAGGGGGATGGGCGCCTGTATGGCTACACCTTC. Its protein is CASSEGDGRLYGYTF.

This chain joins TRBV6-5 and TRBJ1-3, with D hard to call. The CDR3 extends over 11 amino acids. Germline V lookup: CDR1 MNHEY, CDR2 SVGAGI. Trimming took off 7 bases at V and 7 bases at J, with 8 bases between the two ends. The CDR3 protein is CASNVGNTIYF. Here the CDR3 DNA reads TGTGCCAGCAATGTCGGGAACACCATATATTTT.

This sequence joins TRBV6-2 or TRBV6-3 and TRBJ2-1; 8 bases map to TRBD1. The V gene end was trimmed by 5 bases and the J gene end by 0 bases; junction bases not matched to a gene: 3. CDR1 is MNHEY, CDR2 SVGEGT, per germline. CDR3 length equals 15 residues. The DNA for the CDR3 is TGTGCCAGCAGTCTGACAGGGGTCTCCTACAATGAGCAGTTCTTC. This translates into CASSLTGVSYNEQFF.

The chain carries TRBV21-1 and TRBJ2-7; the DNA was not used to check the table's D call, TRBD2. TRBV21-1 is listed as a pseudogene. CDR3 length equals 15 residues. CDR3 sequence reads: CASSKVVVGVYEQYF. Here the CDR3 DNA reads TGTGCCAGCAGCAAGGTTGTGGTCGGAGTCTACGAGCAGTACTTC.

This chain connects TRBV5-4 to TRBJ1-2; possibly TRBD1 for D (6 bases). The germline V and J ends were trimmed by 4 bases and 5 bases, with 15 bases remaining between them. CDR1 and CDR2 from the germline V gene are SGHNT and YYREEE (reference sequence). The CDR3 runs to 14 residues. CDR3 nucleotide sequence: TGTGCCAGCAGCCCAGGGGCGCGGGGGTATGGCTACACCTTC. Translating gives CASSPGARGYGYTF. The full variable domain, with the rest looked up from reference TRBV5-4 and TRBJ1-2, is ETGVTQSPTHLIKTRGQQVTLRCSSQSGHNTVSWYQQALGQGPQFIFQYYREEENGRGNFPPRFSGLQFPNYSSELNVNALELDDSALYLCASSPGARGYGYTFGSGTRLTVV.

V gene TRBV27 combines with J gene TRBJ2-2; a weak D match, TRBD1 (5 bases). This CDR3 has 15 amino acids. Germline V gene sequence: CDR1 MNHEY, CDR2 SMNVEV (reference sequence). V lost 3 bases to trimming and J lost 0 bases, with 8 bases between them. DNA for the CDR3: TGTGCCAGCAGTTTCTCCAGGGCGAACACCGGGGAGCTGTTTTTT. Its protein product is CASSFSRANTGELFF.

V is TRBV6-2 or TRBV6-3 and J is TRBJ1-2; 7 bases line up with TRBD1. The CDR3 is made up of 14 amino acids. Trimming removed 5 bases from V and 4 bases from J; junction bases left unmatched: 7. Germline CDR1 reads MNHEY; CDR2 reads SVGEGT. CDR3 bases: TGTGCCAGCAGTCGGGACAGCCTATTCTATGGCTACACCTTC. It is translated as CASSRDSLFYGYTF.

The CDR3 region has the DNA TGTGCCAGCCGAGGCGGGGGGGCCCTTGAGCAGTTCTTC. As protein: CASRGGGALEQFF. This chain links TRBV6-5 with TRBJ2-1; 9 nucleotides line up with TRBD2. The CDR3 sequence is 13 residues long. The J segment lost 9 bases and the V segment lost 8 bases, leaving 8 bases of the junction unmatched. The germline V gene encodes CDR1 MNHEY and CDR2 SVGAGI.

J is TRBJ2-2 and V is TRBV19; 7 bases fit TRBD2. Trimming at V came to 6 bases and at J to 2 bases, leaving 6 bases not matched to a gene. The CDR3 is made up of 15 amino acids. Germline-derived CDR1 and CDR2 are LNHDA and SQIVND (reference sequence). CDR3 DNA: TGTGCCAGTAGGTCGGCGGGGGTCAACACCGGGGAGCTGTTTTTT. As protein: CASRSAGVNTGELFF.

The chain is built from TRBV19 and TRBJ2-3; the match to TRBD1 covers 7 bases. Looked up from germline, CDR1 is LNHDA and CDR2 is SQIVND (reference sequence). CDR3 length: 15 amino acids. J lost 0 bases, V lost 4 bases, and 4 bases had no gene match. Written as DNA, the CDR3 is TGTGCCAGTAGTACCAGACAGGGCAGCACAGATACGCAGTATTTT. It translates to CASSTRQGSTDTQYF.

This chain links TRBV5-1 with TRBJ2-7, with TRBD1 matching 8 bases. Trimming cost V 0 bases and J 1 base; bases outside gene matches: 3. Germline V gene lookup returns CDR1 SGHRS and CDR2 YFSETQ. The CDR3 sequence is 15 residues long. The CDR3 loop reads CASSLAGQGSYEQYF. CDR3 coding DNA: TGCGCCAGCAGCTTGGCCGGACAGGGATCCTACGAGCAGTACTTC.

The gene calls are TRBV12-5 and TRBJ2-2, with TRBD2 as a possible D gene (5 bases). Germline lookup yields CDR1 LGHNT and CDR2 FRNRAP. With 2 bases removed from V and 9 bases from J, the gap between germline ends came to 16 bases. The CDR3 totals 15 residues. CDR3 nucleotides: TGTGCTAGTGGTTTGAGAGGGCCCTCTGGCCGGGAGCTGTTTTTT. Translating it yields CASGLRGPSGRELFF.

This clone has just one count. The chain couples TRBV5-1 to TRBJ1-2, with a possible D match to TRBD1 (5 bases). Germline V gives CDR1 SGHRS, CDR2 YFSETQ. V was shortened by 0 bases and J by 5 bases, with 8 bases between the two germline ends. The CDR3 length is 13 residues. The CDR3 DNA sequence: TGCGCCAGCAGCTTGGAGGACAAGTATGGCTACACCTTC. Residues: CASSLEDKYGYTF.

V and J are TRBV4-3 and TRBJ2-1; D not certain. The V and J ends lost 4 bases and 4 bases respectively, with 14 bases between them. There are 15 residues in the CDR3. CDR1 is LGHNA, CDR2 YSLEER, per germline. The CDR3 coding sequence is TGCGCCAGCAGCCGAACATTTACGCTTTACAATGAGCAGTTCTTC. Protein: CASSRTFTLYNEQFF.

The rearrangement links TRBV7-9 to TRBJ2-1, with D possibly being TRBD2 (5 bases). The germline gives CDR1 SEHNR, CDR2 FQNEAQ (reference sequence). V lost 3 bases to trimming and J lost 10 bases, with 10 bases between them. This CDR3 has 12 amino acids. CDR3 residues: CASSFNGLEQFF. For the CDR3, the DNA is TGTGCCAGCAGCTTTAACGGACTCGAGCAGTTCTTC.

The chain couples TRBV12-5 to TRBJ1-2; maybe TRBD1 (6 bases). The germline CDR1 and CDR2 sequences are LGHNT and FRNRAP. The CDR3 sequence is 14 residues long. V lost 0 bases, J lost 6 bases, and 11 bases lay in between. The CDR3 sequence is CASGLVQGRDGYTF. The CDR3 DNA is TGTGCTAGTGGTTTGGTTCAGGGGCGAGATGGCTACACCTTC.

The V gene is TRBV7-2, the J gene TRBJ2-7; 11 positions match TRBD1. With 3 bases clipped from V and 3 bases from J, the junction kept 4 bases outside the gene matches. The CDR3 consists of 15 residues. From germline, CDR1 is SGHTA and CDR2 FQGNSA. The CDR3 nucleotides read TGTGCCAGCAGCTTTACCGGGACAGGGGGCTACGAGCAGTACTTC. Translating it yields CASSFTGTGGYEQYF.

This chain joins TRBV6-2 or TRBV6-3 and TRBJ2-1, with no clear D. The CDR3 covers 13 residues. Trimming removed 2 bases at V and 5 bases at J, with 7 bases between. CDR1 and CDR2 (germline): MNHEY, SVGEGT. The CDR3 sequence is CASSYGPNNEQFF. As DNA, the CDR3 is TGTGCCAGCAGTTACGGGCCAAACAATGAGCAGTTCTTC.

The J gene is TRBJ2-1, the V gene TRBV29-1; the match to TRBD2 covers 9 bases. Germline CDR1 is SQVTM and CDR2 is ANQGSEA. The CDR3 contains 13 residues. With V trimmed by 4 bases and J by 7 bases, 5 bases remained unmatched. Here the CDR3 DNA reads TGCAGCGTTGCTCTAGCGGGAAAGAATGAGCAGTTCTTC. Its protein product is CSVALAGKNEQFF.

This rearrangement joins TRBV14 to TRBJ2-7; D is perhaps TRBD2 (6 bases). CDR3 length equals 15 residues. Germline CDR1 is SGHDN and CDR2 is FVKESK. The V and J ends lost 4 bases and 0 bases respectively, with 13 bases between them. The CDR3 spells CASSPPAGFSYEQYF. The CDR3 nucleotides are TGTGCCAGCAGCCCGCCGGCGGGGTTCTCCTACGAGCAGTACTTC.

The DNA for the CDR3 is TGTGCCAGCAAAAAGGACAGGGGGCTTATTGACGAGCAGTACTTC. It encodes CASKKDRGLIDEQYF. V and J are TRBV2 and TRBJ2-7; 11 bases are shared with TRBD1. The ends lost 7 bases at V and 5 bases at J; junction bases unmatched: 10. Germline V CDR1 and CDR2: SNHLY, FYNNEI. CDR3 size: 15 residues.

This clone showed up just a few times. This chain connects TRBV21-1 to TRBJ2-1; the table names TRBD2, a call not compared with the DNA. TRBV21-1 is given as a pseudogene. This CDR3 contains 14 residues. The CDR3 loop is CASSSLGPGGEQFF. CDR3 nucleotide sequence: TGTGCCAGCAGCAGTTTGGGGCCTGGGGGGGAGCAGTTCTTC.

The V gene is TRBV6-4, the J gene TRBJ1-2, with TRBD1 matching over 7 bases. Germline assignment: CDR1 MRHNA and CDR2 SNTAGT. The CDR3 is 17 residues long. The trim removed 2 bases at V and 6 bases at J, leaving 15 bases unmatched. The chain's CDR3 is CASSDVFRRSGGNGYTF. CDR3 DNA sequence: TGTGCCAGCAGTGACGTTTTCCGACGATCAGGGGGTAATGGCTACACCTTC.